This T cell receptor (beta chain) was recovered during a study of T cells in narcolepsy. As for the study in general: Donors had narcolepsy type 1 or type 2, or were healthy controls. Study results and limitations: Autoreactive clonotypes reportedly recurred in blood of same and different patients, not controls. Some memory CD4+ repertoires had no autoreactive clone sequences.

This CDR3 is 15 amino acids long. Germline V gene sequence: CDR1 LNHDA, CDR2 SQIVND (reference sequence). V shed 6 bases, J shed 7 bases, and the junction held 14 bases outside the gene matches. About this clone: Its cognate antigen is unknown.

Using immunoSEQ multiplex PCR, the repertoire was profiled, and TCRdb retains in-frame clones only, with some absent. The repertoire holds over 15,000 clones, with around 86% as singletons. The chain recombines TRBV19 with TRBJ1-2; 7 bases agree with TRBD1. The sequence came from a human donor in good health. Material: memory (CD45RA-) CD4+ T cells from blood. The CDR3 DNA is TGTGCCAGTAGCTCGGGGACAGCCCGTGGAGGTGGCTACACCTTC. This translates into CASSSGTARGGGYTF.